This is a list of T cell receptor beta chains from one sample in a study of blood T cell repertoires in COVID-19. The assay was immunoSEQ multiplex PCR, and TCRdb's table has in-frame clones only and misses some. This sample yields 120,000 or so clones, of which under 95% are seen a single time; about 4% belongs to the top ten. Sequencing used peripheral blood. These receptors were obtained from a man aged 45 to 65 with active COVID-19. Each CDR3 is given with its conserved first and last residue. A D gene is named only where the DNA matches it firmly. The size field is filled for only some rows; it gives once, few, many or a size class.

TRBV15	-	TRBJ2-5	-	CATSRAQGREQTQYF	TGTGCCACCAGCAGAGCACAGGGTCGGGAACAGACCCAGTACTTC
TRBV19	once	TRBJ2-3	-	CASTTPGAGPDTQYF	TGTGCCAGTACTACGCCTGGCGCGGGACCAGATACGCAGTATTTT
TRBV15	-	TRBJ1-5	-	CATSRDDRTNQPQHF	TGTGCCACCAGCAGAGACGACAGGACCAATCAGCCCCAGCATTTT
TRBV12-3/TRBV12-4	-	TRBJ2-3	-	CASSGFGTDTQYF	TGTGCCAGCAGTGGCTTCGGCACAGATACGCAGTATTTT
TRBV7-2	-	TRBJ1-5	-	CASSPYGGTQPQHF	TGTGCCAGCAGCCCCTACGGAGGGACTCAGCCCCAGCATTTT
TRBV5-4	-	TRBJ1-2	-	CASSFPSSGDGYTF	TGTGCCAGCAGCTTCCCTTCGTCGGGGGACGGCTACACCTTC
TRBV24-1	-	TRBJ2-1	-	CATRRGGGDEQFF	TGTGCCACCAGGAGGGGGGGTGGGGATGAGCAGTTCTTC
TRBV20-1	-	TRBJ2-1	-	CSATLNNEQFF	TGCAGTGCTACCCTAAACAATGAGCAGTTCTTC
TRBV4-1	-	TRBJ2-7	TRBD1	CASSQGAGRYEQYF	TGCGCCAGCTCTCAGGGGGCAGGACGATACGAGCAGTACTTC
TRBV29-1	-	TRBJ1-5	-	CSVVTGAMGQPQHF	TGCAGCGTTGTTACTGGGGCGATGGGTCAGCCCCAGCATTTT
TRBV6-6	-	TRBJ1-1	-	CASLLSYEAFF	TGTGCCAGCCTTCTTTCTTATGAAGCTTTCTTT
TRBV30	-	TRBJ2-1	TRBD2	CAWSSKSGTSAYNEQFF	TGTGCCTGGAGTTCGAAATCCGGGACTAGCGCATACAATGAGCAGTTCTTC
TRBV7-2	-	TRBJ1-2	TRBD1	CASSFRDRGSYGYTF	TGTGCCAGCAGCTTCCGGGACAGGGGCTCCTATGGCTACACCTTC
TRBV19	-	TRBJ2-6	-	CASSIAATVPGANVLTF	TGTGCCAGTAGTATCGCTGCCACGGTGCCTGGGGCCAACGTCCTGACTTTC
TRBV6-1	once	TRBJ1-3	-	CASSEGRIQLRNTIYF	TGTGCCAGCAGTGAAGGCAGGATTCAATTGCGAAACACCATATATTTT
TRBV6-1	-	TRBJ2-5	TRBD2	CASSEGLAGGYQETQYF	TGTGCCAGCAGTGAAGGACTAGCGGGGGGTTACCAAGAGACCCAGTACTTC
TRBV9	once	TRBJ2-1	TRBD2	CASSVGGGGPGNEQFF	TGTGCCAGCAGCGTAGGTGGGGGAGGGCCGGGCAATGAGCAGTTCTTC
TRBV5-6	-	TRBJ2-1	-	CASSLGSLRSYNEQFF	TGTGCCAGCAGCTTGGGAAGCCTCCGCTCCTACAATGAGCAGTTCTTC
TRBV11-2	-	TRBJ2-5	-	CASSLERGETQYF	TGTGCCAGCAGCTTAGAAAGGGGGGAGACCCAGTACTTC
TRBV18	-	TRBJ2-3	-	CASSPQAYLTTDTQYF	TGTGCCAGCTCACCCCAGGCCTACTTAACAACAGATACGCAGTATTTT
TRBV7-3	-	TRBJ1-6	-	CASSPRPF	TGTGCCAGCAGCCCCCGTCCCTTT
TRBV12-3/TRBV12-4	-	TRBJ2-1	-	CASRRATGTEQFF	TGTGCCAGCAGACGAGCCACCGGGACAGAGCAGTTCTTC
TRBV6-5	-	TRBJ1-2	TRBD1	CASSTNRGDGYTF	TGTGCCAGCAGTACCAACAGGGGTGATGGCTACACCTTC
TRBV5-1	-	TRBJ1-4	-	CASSSRPGEKLFF	TGCGCCAGCAGCTCACGGCCCGGGGAAAAACTGTTTTTT
TRBV5-6	-	TRBJ2-1	TRBD2	CASSLGLAGHNEQFF	TGTGCCAGCAGCCTGGGACTAGCGGGACACAATGAGCAGTTCTTC
TRBV6-5	few	TRBJ1-2	TRBD1	CASSYSGQDYGYTF	TGTGCCAGCAGTTACTCGGGACAGGACTATGGCTACACCTTC
TRBV12-3/TRBV12-4	few	TRBJ1-1	-	CASSLAHSEAFF	TGTGCCAGCAGTTTAGCGCATAGTGAAGCTTTCTTT
TRBV6-5	-	TRBJ2-1	TRBD2	CASLLAGGSNEQFF	TGTGCCAGCCTCCTAGCGGGAGGGTCCAATGAGCAGTTCTTC
TRBV10-1	-	TRBJ2-2	TRBD2	CASTPGTSAGELFF	TGCGCCAGCACCCCGGGGACTAGCGCCGGGGAGCTGTTTTTT
TRBV3-1/TRBV3-2	-	TRBJ2-5	TRBD2	CASSQERGSASETQYF	TGTGCCAGCAGCCAAGAACGCGGGAGTGCGTCGGAGACCCAGTACTTC
TRBV4-1	-	TRBJ1-2	TRBD1	CASSQTGALEDGYTF	TGCGCCAGCAGCCAGACAGGGGCACTAGAGGATGGCTACACCTTC
TRBV2	few	TRBJ1-3	-	CASSVNPGNTIYF	TGTGCCAGCAGTGTTAATCCTGGAAACACCATATATTTT
TRBV2	-	TRBJ2-5	-	CASSAGVGETQYF	TGTGCCAGCAGTGCGGGGGTTGGGGAGACCCAGTACTTC
TRBV19	-	TRBJ2-7	TRBD1	CASSIRTGEISYEQYF	TGTGCCAGTAGTATCAGGACAGGGGAAATATCCTACGAGCAGTACTTC
TRBV4-2	-	TRBJ2-1	TRBD2	CASSQDLRGAYNEQFF	TGTGCCAGCAGCCAAGACCTCCGGGGGGCCTACAATGAGCAGTTCTTC
TRBV10-3	-	TRBJ2-5	TRBD2	CAISGGLAVQETQYF	TGTGCCATCAGTGGGGGACTAGCGGTCCAAGAGACCCAGTACTTC
TRBV7-9	-	TRBJ2-7	-	CASSLQGYEQYF	TGTGCCAGCAGCTTACAGGGATACGAGCAGTACTTC
TRBV13	once	TRBJ1-6	TRBD1	CASSSGQGVSPLHF	TGTGCCAGCAGCTCGGGACAGGGGGTTTCACCCCTCCACTTT
TRBV5-1	-	TRBJ2-7	-	CASSLVVTASYEQYF	TGCGCCAGCAGCTTGGTGGTTACAGCCTCCTACGAGCAGTACTTC
TRBV18	-	TRBJ2-7	TRBD1	CASSPTGTEYYEQYF	TGTGCCAGCTCACCTACCGGGACAGAGTATTACGAGCAGTACTTC
TRBV19	-	TRBJ2-2	-	CASSRGGLVGPGVFF	TGTGCCAGTAGTCGAGGAGGGTTGGTCGGGCCAGGAGTGTTTTTT
TRBV3-1/TRBV3-2	once	TRBJ2-5	TRBD2	CASSQDLQLAGPQETQYF	TGTGCCAGCAGCCAAGATCTCCAACTAGCGGGACCTCAAGAGACCCAGTACTTC
TRBV13	-	TRBJ1-3	TRBD1	CASSLGGQGFSGNTIYF	TGTGCCAGCAGCTTAGGAGGACAGGGCTTCTCTGGAAACACCATATATTTT
TRBV12-5	-	TRBJ2-7	-	CASLNGNSYEQYF	TGTGCTAGCCTAAACGGGAACTCCTACGAGCAGTACTTC
TRBV2	-	TRBJ1-2	-	CASSLEGVGYGYTF	TGTGCCAGCAGCCTGGAGGGCGTGGGCTATGGCTACACCTTC